This TCR beta chain was captured in a study of T cells in Graves' hyperthyroidism and ophthalmopathy. Germline V gene sequence: CDR1 DFQATT, CDR2 SNEGSKA (reference sequence). The CDR3 spans 12 residues. TCR beta CDR3 sequences were amplified from RNA transcripts. The TCR CDR3 was amplified in a first-round RT-PCR using the HTBI primer set. MiXCR was run by TCRdb on the multiplex PCR reads, yielding one entry per CDR3 protein. The sample has some 510,000 distinct CDR3 sequences; around 21% are singletons. Fresh peripheral blood, 10 ml, yielded the PBMCs. This receptor was obtained from a man younger than 35 with Graves' hyperthyroidism. Sequenced: blood. The chain recombines TRBV20-1 with TRBJ2-7; the match to TRBD1 covers 8 bases. The CDR3 here is CSGQDRAYEQYF. CDR3 in DNA: TGCAGCGGTCAGGACAGGGCCTACGAGCAGTACTTC.